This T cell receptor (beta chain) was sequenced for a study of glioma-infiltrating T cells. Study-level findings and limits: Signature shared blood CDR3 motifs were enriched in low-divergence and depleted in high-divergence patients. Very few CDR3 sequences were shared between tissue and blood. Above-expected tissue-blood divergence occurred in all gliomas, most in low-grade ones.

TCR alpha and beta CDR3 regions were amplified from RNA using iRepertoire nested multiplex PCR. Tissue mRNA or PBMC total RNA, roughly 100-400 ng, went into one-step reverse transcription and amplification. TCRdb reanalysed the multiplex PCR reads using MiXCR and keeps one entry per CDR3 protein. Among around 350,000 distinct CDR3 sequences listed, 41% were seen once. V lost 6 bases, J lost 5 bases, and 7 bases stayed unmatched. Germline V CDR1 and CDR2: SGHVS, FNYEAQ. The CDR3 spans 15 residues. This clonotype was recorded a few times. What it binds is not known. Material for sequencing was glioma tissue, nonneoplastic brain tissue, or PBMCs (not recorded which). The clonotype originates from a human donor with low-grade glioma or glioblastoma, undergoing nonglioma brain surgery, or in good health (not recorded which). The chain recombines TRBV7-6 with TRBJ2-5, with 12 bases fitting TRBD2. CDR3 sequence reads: CASSRLAGAGETQYF. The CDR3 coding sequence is TGTGCCAGCAGTAGACTAGCGGGAGCAGGGGAGACCCAGTACTTC.